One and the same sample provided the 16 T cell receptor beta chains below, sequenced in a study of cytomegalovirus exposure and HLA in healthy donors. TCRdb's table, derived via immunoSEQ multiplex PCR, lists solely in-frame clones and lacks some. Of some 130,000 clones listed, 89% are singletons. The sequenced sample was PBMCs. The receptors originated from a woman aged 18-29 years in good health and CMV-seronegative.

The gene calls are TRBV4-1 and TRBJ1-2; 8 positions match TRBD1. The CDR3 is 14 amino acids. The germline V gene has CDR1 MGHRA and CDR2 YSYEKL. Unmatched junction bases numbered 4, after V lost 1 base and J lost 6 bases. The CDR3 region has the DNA TGCGCCAGCAGCCAAGTGGACAGGGTTGATGGCTACACCTTC. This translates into CASSQVDRVDGYTF.

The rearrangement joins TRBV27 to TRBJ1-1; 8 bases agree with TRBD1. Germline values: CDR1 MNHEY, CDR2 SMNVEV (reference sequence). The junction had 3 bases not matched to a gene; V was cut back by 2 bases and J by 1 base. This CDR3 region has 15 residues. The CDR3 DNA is TGTGCCAGCAGTTTAACCGGACAGGGGAACACTGAAGCTTTCTTT. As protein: CASSLTGQGNTEAFF.

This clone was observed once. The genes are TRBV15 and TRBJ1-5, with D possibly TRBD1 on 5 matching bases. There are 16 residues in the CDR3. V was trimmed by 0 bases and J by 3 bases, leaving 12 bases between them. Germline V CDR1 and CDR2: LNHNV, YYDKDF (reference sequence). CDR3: CATSRDGEGDNQPQHF. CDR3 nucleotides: TGTGCCACCAGCAGAGATGGTGAAGGGGACAATCAGCCCCAGCATTTT.

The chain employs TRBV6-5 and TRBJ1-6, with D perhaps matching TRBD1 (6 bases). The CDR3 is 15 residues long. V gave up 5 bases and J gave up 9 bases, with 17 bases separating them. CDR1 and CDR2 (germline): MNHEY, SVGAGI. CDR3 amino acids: CASSRTEIRGSPLHF. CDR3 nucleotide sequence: TGTGCCAGCAGTCGGACAGAGATAAGGGGTTCACCCCTCCACTTT.

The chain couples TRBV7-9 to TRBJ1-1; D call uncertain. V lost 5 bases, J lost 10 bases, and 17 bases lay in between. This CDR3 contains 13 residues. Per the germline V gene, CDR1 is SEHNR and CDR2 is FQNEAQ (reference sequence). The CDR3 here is CASSELTISGAFF. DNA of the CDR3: TGTGCCAGCAGCGAACTAACCATAAGCGGAGCTTTCTTT.

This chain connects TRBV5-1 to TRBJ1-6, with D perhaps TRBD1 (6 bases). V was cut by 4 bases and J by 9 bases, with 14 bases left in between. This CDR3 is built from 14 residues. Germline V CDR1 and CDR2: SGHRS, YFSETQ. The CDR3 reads CASSPTGSGSPLHF. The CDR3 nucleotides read TGCGCCAGCAGCCCGACAGGATCGGGTTCACCCCTCCACTTT.

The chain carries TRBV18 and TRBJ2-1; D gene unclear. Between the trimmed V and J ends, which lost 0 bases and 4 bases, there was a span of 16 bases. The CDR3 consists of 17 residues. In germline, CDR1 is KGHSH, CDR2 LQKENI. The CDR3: CASSPPNFRAKYNEQFF. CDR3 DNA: TGTGCCAGCTCACCACCCAACTTTCGAGCGAAGTACAATGAGCAGTTCTTC.

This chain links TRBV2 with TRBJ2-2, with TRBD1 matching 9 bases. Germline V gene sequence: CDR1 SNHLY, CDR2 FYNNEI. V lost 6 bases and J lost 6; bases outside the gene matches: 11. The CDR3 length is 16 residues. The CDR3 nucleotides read TGTGCCAGCAGCTTTAAAATCGACAGGGGGTCCGGGGAGCTGTTTTTT. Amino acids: CASSFKIDRGSGELFF.

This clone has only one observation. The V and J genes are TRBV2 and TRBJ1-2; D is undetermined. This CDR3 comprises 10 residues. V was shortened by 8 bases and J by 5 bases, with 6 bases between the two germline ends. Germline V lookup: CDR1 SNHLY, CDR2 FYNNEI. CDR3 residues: CASPFYGYTF. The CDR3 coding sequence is TGTGCCAGCCCCTTTTATGGCTACACCTTC. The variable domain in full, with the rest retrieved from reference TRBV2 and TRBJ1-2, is EPEVTQTPSHQVTQMGQEVILRCVPISNHLYFYWYRQILGQKVEFLVSFYNNEISEKSEIFDDQFSVERPDGSNFTLKIRSTKLEDSAMYFCASPFYGYTFGSGTRLTVV.

The CDR3 DNA reads as TGCGCCAGCAGCGGTCGAGTGCCTCAGGGAAGATTGGCCTACGAGCAGTACTTC. Amino acids: CASSGRVPQGRLAYEQYF. The genes are TRBV5-1 and TRBJ2-7; possible D gene TRBD1, 5 bases. The CDR3 spans 18 residues. The germline CDR1 and CDR2 sequences are SGHRS and YFSETQ. V was clipped by 4 bases and J by 2 bases, with 25 bases between them.

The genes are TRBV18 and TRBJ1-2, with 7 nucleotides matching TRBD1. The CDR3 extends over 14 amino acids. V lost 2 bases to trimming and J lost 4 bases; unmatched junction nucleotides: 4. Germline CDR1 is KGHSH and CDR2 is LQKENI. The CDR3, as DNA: TGTGCCAGCTCACCAGGCAGGGGGGTCTATGGCTACACCTTC. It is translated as CASSPGRGVYGYTF.

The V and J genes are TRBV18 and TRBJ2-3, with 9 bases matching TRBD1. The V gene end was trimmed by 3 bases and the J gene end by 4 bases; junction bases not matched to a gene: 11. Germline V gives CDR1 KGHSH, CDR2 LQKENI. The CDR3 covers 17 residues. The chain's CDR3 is CASSPTTGGASPDTQYF. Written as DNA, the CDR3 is TGTGCCAGCTCACCGACTACAGGGGGCGCGAGCCCAGATACGCAGTATTTT.

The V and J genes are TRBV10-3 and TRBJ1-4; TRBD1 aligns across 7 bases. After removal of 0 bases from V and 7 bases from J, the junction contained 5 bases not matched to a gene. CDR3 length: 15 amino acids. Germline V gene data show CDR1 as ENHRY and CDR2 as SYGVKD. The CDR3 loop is CAISESRGRSEKLFF. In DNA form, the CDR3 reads TGTGCCATCAGTGAGTCGAGGGGGCGGAGTGAAAAACTGTTTTTT.

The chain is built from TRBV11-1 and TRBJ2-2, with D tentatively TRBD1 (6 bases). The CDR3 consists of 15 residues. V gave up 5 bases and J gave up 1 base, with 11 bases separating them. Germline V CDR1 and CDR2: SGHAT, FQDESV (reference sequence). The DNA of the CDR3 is TGTGCCAGCAGCGGGGGACAATTGAACACCGGGGAGCTGTTTTTT. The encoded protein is CASSGGQLNTGELFF. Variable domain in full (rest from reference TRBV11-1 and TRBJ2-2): EAEVAQSPRYKITEKSQAVAFWCDPISGHATLYWYRQILGQGPELLVQFQDESVVDDSQLPKDRFSAERLKGVDSTLKIQPAELGDSAMYLCASSGGQLNTGELFFGEGSRLTVL.

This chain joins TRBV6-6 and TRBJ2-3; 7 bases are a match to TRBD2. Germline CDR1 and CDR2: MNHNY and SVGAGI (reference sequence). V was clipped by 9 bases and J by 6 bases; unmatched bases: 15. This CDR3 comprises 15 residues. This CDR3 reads CASLEVAGVVDTQYF. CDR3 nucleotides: TGTGCCAGTCTGGAGGTGGCGGGGGTAGTCGATACGCAGTATTTT.

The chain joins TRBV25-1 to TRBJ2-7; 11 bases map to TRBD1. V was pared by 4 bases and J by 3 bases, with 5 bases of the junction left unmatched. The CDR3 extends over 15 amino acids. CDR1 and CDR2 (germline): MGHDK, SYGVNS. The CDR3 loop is CASSAPGTGGYEQYF. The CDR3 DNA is TGTGCCAGCAGTGCACCCGGGACAGGGGGCTACGAGCAGTACTTC.